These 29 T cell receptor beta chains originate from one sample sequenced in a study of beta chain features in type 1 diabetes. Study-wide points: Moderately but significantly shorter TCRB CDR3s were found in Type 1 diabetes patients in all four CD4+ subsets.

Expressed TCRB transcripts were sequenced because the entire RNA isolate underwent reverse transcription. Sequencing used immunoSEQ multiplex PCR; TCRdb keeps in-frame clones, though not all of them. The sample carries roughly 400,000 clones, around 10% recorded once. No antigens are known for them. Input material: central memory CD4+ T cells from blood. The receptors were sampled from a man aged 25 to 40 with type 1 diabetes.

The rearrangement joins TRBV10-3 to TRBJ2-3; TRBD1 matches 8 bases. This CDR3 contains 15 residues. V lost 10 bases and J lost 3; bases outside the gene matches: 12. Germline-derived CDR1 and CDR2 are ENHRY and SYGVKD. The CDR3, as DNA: TGTGCCAGCAGCGTGGGACAGGTTCTAACAGATACGCAGTATTTT. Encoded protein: CASSVGQVLTDTQYF.

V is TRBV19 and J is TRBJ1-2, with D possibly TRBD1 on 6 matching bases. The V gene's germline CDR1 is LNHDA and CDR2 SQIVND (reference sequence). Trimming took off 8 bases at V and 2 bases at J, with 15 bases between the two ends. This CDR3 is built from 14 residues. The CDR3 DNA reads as TGTGCCAGTCGTTCCGGGGGGCAGAACTATGGCTACACCTTC. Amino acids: CASRSGGQNYGYTF.

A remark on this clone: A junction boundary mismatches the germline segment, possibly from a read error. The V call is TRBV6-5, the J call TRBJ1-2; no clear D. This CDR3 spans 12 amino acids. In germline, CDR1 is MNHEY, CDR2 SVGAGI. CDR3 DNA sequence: TGTGCCATCAGTGAGTCGAGAGTGGGCTACACCTTC. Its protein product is CAISESRVGYTF.

The CDR3 loop reads CASSLQGGSRSEQYF. CDR3 coding DNA: TGTGCCAGCAGCCTCCAGGGAGGGAGCAGAAGCGAGCAGTACTTC. The rearrangement joins TRBV14 to TRBJ2-7, with 7 positions matching TRBD2. V dropped 4 bases and J dropped 6; count of bases not matched to a gene: 12. The CDR3 totals 15 residues. Germline assignment: CDR1 SGHDN and CDR2 FVKESK. The whole variable domain, remainder taken from reference TRBV14 and TRBJ2-7, is EAGVTQFPSHSVIEKGQTVTLRCDPISGHDNLYWYRRVMGKEIKFLLHFVKESKQDESGMPNNRFLAERTGGTYSTLKVQPAELEDSGVYFCASSLQGGSRSEQYFGPGTRLTVT.

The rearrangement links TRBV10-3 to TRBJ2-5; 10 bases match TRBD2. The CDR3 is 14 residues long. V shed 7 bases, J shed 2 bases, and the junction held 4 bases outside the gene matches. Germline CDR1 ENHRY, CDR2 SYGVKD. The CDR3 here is CAITSGRGQETQYF. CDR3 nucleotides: TGTGCCATCACCAGCGGGAGGGGTCAAGAGACCCAGTACTTC.

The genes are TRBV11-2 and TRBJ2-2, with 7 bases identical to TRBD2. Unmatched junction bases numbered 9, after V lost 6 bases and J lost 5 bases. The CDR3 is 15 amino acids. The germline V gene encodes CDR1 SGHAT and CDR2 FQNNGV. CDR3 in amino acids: CASRLQLGGTGELFF. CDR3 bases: TGTGCCAGCAGGCTTCAACTGGGAGGGACCGGGGAGCTGTTTTTT.

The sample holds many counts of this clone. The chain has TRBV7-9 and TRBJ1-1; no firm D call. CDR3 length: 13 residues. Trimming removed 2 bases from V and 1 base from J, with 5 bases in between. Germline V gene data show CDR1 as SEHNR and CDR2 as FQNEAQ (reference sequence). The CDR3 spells CASSLHGNTEAFF. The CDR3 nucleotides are TGTGCCAGCAGCTTACACGGGAACACTGAAGCTTTCTTT.

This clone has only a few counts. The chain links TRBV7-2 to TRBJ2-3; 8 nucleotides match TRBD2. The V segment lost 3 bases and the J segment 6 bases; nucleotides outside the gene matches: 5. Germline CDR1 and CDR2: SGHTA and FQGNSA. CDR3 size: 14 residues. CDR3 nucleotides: TGTGCCAGCAGCTTCGGGACTAGAACGGATACGCAGTATTTT. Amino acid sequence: CASSFGTRTDTQYF.

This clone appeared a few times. This CDR3 reads CASSPEQGLGQPQHF. In DNA, the CDR3 is TGTGCCAGCTCACCGGAACAGGGTCTAGGGCAGCCCCAGCATTTT. The chain recombines TRBV18 with TRBJ1-5; D might be TRBD1 (6 bases). CDR1 and CDR2 from the germline V gene are KGHSH and LQKENI. V was shortened by 3 bases and J by 7 bases, with 16 bases between the two germline ends. This CDR3 region has 15 residues.

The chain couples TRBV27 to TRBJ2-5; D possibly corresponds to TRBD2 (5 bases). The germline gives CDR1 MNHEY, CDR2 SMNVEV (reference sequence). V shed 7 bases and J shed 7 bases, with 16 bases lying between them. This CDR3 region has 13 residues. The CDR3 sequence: CASTSRAAGTQYF. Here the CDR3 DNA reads TGTGCCAGCACATCCCGGGCGGCGGGGACCCAGTACTTC.

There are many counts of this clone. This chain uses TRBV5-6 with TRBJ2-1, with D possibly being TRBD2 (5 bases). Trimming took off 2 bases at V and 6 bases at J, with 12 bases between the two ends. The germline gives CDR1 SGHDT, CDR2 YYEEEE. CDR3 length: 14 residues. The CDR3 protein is CASSFGLASNEQFF. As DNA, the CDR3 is TGTGCCAGCAGCTTCGGGCTAGCAAGCAATGAGCAGTTCTTC.

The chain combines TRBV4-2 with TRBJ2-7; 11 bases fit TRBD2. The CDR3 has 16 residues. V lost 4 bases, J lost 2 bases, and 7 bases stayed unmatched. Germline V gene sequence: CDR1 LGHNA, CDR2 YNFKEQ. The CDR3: CASSPVTSGDTYEQYF. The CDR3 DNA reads TGTGCCAGCAGCCCTGTGACTAGCGGGGATACCTACGAGCAGTACTTC.

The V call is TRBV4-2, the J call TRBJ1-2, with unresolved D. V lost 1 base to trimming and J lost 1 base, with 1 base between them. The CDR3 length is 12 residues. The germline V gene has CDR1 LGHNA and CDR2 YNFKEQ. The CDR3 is CASSQGNYGYTF. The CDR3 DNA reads TGTGCCAGCAGCCAAGGTAACTATGGCTACACCTTC.

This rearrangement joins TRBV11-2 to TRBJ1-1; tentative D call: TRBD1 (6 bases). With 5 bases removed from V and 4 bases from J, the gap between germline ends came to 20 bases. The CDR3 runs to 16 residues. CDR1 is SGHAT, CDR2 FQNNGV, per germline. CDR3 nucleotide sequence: TGTGCCAGCAGCCCCTGGATGGGGGCTTTAATCACTGAAGCTTTCTTT. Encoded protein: CASSPWMGALITEAFF.

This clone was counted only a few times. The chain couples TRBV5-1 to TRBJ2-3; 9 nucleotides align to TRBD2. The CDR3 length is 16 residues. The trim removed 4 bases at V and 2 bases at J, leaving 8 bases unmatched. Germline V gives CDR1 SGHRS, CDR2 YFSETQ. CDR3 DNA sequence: TGCGCCAGCAGCCCCCTCCTAGCGGGGCACACAGATACGCAGTATTTT. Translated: CASSPLLAGHTDTQYF.

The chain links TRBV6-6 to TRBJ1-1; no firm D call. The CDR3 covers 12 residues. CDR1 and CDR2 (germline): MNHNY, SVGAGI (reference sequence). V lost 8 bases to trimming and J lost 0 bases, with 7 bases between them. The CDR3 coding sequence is TGTGCCAGCGAAGACATGAACACTGAAGCTTTCTTT. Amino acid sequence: CASEDMNTEAFF.

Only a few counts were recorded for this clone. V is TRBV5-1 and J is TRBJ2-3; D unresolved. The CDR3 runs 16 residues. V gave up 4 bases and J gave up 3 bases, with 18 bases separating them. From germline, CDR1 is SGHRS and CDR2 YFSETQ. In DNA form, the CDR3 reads TGCGCCAGCAGCCCGGGTGGTGGTTTTGGAACAGATACGCAGTATTTT. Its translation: CASSPGGGFGTDTQYF.

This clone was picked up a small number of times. The CDR3 region is CASSRATGVGTEAFF. For the CDR3, the DNA is TGCGCCAGCAGCCGAGCGACAGGGGTCGGGACTGAAGCTTTCTTT. The V gene is TRBV4-1, the J gene TRBJ1-1; 8 nucleotides agree with TRBD1. The germline V gene has CDR1 MGHRA and CDR2 YSYEKL. The CDR3 loop spans 15 amino acids. V lost 4 bases and J lost 5; bases outside the gene matches: 9.

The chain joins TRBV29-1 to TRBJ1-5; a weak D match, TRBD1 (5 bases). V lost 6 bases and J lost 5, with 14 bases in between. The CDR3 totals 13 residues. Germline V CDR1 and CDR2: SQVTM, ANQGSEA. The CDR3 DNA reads TGCAGCGTCGTAGGACGGGGCGATCAGCCCCAGCATTTT. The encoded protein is CSVVGRGDQPQHF.

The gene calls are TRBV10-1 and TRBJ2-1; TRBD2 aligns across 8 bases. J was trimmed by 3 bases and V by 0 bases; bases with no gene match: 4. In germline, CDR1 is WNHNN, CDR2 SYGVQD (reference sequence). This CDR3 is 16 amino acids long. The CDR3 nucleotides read TGCGCCAGCAGTGAGTCCGGACTAGCTGTCTACAATGAGCAGTTCTTC. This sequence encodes CASSESGLAVYNEQFF.

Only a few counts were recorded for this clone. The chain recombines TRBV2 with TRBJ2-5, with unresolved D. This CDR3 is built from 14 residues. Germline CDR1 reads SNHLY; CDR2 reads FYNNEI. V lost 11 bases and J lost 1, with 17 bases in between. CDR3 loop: CASSSMGSQETQYF. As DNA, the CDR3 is TGTGCCTCCAGCAGTATGGGAAGCCAAGAGACCCAGTACTTC.

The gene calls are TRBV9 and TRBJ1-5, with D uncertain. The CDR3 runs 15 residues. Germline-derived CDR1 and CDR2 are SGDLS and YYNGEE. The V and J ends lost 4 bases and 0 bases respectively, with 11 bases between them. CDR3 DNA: TGTGCCAGCAGCCCCCAGGTCAATAGCAATCAGCCCCAGCATTTT. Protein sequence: CASSPQVNSNQPQHF.

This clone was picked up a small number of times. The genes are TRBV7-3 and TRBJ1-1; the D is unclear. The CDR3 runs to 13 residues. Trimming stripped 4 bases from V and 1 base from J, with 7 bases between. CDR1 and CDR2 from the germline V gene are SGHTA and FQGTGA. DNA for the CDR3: TGTGCCAGCAGCTCAGACTGGAACACTGAAGCTTTCTTT. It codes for CASSSDWNTEAFF.

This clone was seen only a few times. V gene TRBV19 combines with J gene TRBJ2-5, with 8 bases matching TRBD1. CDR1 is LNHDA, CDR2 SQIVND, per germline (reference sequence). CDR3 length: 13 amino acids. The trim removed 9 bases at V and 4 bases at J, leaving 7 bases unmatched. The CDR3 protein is CARPSGGAETQYF. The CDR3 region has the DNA TGTGCCAGGCCATCAGGGGGCGCAGAGACCCAGTACTTC.

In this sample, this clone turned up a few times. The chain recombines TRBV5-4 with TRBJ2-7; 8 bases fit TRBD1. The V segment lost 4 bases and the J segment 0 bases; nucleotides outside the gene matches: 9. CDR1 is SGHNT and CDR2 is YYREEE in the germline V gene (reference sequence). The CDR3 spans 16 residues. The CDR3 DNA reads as TGTGCCAGCAGCCGCTCCTGGACAGGGAGCTCCTACGAGCAGTACTTC. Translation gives CASSRSWTGSSYEQYF.

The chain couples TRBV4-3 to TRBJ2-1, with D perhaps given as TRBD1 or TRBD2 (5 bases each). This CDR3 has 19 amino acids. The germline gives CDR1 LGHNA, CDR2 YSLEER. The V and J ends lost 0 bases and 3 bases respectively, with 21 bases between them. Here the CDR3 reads CASSQDPVGTIRLYNEQFF. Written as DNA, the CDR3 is TGCGCCAGCAGCCAAGACCCAGTCGGGACGATCAGACTCTACAATGAGCAGTTCTTC.

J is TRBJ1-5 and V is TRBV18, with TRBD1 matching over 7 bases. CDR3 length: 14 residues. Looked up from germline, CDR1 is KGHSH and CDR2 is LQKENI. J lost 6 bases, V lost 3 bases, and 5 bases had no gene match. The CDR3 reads CASSPTGEGQPQHF. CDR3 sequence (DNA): TGTGCCAGCTCACCTACAGGGGAGGGTCAGCCCCAGCATTTT. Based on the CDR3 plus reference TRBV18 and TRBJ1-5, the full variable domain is NAGVMQNPRHLVRRRGQEARLRCSPMKGHSHVYWYRQLPEEGLKFMVYLQKENIIDESGMPKERFSAEFPKEGPSILRIQQVVRGDSAAYFCASSPTGEGQPQHFGDGTRLSIL.

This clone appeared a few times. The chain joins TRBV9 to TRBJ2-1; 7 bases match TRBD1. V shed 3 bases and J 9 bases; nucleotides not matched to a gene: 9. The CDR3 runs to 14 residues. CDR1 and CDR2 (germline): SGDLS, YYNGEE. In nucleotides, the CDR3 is TGTGCCAGCAGCGCACAAACGACAGGGACTGAGCAGTTCTTC. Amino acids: CASSAQTTGTEQFF.

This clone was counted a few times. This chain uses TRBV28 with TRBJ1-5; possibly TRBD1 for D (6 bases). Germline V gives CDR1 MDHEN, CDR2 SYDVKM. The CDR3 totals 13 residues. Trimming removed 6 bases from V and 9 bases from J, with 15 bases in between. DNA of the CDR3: TGTGCCAGCAGAAACCAACAGGGTATGCCCCAGCATTTT. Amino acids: CASRNQQGMPQHF.